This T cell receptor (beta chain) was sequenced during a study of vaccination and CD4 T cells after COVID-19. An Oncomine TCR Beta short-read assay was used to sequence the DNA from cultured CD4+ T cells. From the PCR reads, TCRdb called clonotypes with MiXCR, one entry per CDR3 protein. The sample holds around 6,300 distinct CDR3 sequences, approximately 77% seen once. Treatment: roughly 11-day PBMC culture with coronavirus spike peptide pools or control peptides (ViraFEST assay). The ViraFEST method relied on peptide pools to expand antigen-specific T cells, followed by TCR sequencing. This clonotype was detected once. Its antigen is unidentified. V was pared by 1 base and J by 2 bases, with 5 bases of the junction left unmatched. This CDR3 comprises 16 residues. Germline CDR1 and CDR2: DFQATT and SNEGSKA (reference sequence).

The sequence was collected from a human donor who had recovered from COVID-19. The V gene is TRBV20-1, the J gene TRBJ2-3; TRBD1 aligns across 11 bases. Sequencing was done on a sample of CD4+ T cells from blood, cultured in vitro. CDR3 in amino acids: CSARAPGQGATDTQYF. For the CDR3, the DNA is TGCAGTGCTAGAGCCCCCGGACAGGGGGCCACAGATACGCAGTATTTT.